A selection of T cell receptor beta chains follows, all from one sample in a study of blood T cell repertoires in COVID-19. The protocol was immunoSEQ multiplex PCR, while the TCRdb copy is restricted to in-frame clones and leaves out a portion. The data contain some 400,000 clones, roughly 90% of them singletons. The specimen was peripheral blood. All receptors derive from a man aged 18 to 29 with active or convalescent COVID-19. Both conserved end residues are part of each CDR3. Each record gives: CDR3 DNA, CDR3 protein, J gene, V gene, clone size, D gene. D genes are given only for firm matches. Where a row states a size, it is once, few, many or the class of an expanded clone; other rows omit it.

DNA: TGTGCCAGCAGCGTAGCTGGACAGGGGGCGTATGGCTACACCTTC; CDR3: CASSVAGQGAYGYTF; J: TRBJ1-2; V: TRBV9; size: .; D: TRBD1
DNA: TGTGCCAGCAGCAGATTACCCCCCGGGGGAAACACCATATATTTT; CDR3: CASSRLPPGGNTIYF; J: TRBJ1-3; V: TRBV28; size: .; D: .
DNA: TGTGCCAGCACCCCGGGATCGAACTATGGCTACACCTTC; CDR3: CASTPGSNYGYTF; J: TRBJ1-2; V: TRBV28; size: .; D: .
DNA: TGTGCCAGCAGTTACTCGGGGGGTAACTACGAGCAGTACTTC; CDR3: CASSYSGGNYEQYF; J: TRBJ2-7; V: TRBV6-2/TRBV6-3; size: few; D: .
DNA: TGTGCCAGCAGCTTAGGGGACAGGAGAAATTCACCCCTCCACTTT; CDR3: CASSLGDRRNSPLHF; J: TRBJ1-6; V: TRBV7-2; size: .; D: TRBD1
DNA: TGTGCCAGCAATTGGACAGGGGGCGGTTATTTAATCTCCTACAATGAGCAGTTCTTC; CDR3: CASNWTGGGYLISYNEQFF; J: TRBJ2-1; V: TRBV27; size: .; D: TRBD1
DNA: TGTGCCAGCAGCTTAGGTGTCGGTAGCAATCAGCCCCAGCATTTT; CDR3: CASSLGVGSNQPQHF; J: TRBJ1-5; V: TRBV7-9; size: .; D: .
DNA: TGTGCCAGCAGTGAAGCACCGTTTCTGGGGGCGGAGACCCAGTACTTC; CDR3: CASSEAPFLGAETQYF; J: TRBJ2-5; V: TRBV6-1; size: .; D: .
DNA: TGTGCCAGCAGTTTTATGGAGAATCAGCCCCAGCATTTT; CDR3: CASSFMENQPQHF; J: TRBJ1-5; V: TRBV12-3/TRBV12-4; size: .; D: .
DNA: TGTGCCAGCAGTTTATGGGGGGATGGCTACACCTTC; CDR3: CASSLWGDGYTF; J: TRBJ1-2; V: TRBV12-3/TRBV12-4; size: .; D: .
DNA: TGTGCCAGCAGCTCCCCGGGACTAGCGGGAGGGTGGAGGGAGACCCAGTACTTC; CDR3: CASSSPGLAGGWRETQYF; J: TRBJ2-5; V: TRBV27; size: .; D: TRBD2
DNA: TGTGCCAGCTCACCGCAAATAGCGGGAGGCACGGACAATGAGCAGTTCTTC; CDR3: CASSPQIAGGTDNEQFF; J: TRBJ2-1; V: TRBV18; size: .; D: TRBD2
DNA: TGTGCCAGCAGCCAAGAGTATAGCGGGAGCAATCAGCCCCAGCATTTT; CDR3: CASSQEYSGSNQPQHF; J: TRBJ1-5; V: TRBV4-2; size: .; D: .
DNA: TGTGCCAGCAGCAAAACCGGACTAGCGGGGGGACAAGAGCAGTTCTTC; CDR3: CASSKTGLAGGQEQFF; J: TRBJ2-1; V: TRBV21-1; size: .; D: .
DNA: TGTGCCAGCCCCATTTCGGGACAGCCTAACACTGAAGCTTTCTTT; CDR3: CASPISGQPNTEAFF; J: TRBJ1-1; V: TRBV28; size: .; D: TRBD1
DNA: TGCGCCAGCAGCGACAGCTCTGGAAACACCATATATTTT; CDR3: CASSDSSGNTIYF; J: TRBJ1-3; V: TRBV5-1; size: .; D: .
DNA: TGTGCCAGTAGCATTAGCGGGAACTCCTACGAGCAGTACTTC; CDR3: CASSISGNSYEQYF; J: TRBJ2-7; V: TRBV19; size: .; D: TRBD2
DNA: TGTGCCAGCAGCGCAACTAGTGATCGGGGTCGTGGAAACACCATATATTTT; CDR3: CASSATSDRGRGNTIYF; J: TRBJ1-3; V: TRBV9; size: .; D: .
DNA: TGTGCCAGCAGCTTAGGGGGACTAGCGGGAAAAGAGACCCAGTACTTC; CDR3: CASSLGGLAGKETQYF; J: TRBJ2-5; V: TRBV7-9; size: .; D: TRBD2
DNA: TGTGCCAGCAGCGAGAGACAGGTATCCTCACCCCTCCACTTT; CDR3: CASSERQVSSPLHF; J: TRBJ1-6; V: TRBV9; size: once; D: .
DNA: TGTGCCAGCAGCTTATCGACAGGGACCTACGAGCAGTACTTC; CDR3: CASSLSTGTYEQYF; J: TRBJ2-7; V: TRBV11-1; size: .; D: TRBD1
DNA: TGTGCCATATCCGGACAGGGTCCCCAAGAGACCCAGTACTTC; CDR3: CAISGQGPQETQYF; J: TRBJ2-5; V: TRBV10-3; size: .; D: TRBD1
DNA: TGTGCCAGCAGCGTAGAGACGGGCACTGAAGCTTTCTTT; CDR3: CASSVETGTEAFF; J: TRBJ1-1; V: TRBV9; size: .; D: .
DNA: TGTGCCAGCCGTCTGGAACCTAACAGGGAAACTAATGAAAAACTGTTTTTT; CDR3: CASRLEPNRETNEKLFF; J: TRBJ1-4; V: TRBV2; size: .; D: .
DNA: TGTGCCAGCAGCCCCGGAGTCGGGGGTCATGGCTACACCTTC; CDR3: CASSPGVGGHGYTF; J: TRBJ1-2; V: TRBV6-5; size: .; D: .
DNA: TGCAGCGCCGGACTAGCGGGACCCCTTTGGGACGAGCAGTACTTC; CDR3: CSAGLAGPLWDEQYF; J: TRBJ2-7; V: TRBV29-1; size: once; D: TRBD2
DNA: TGTGCCAGCAGTTACTGGACAGGGGGAGATGAAAAACTGTTTTTT; CDR3: CASSYWTGGDEKLFF; J: TRBJ1-4; V: TRBV6-5; size: .; D: TRBD1
DNA: TGCAGCGTTGAAGATGCGGGGGGTGGCTACACCTTC; CDR3: CSVEDAGGGYTF; J: TRBJ1-2; V: TRBV29-1; size: .; D: .
DNA: TGTGCCAGTAAAAAGAGGGGAGGAAATCAGCCCCAGCATTTT; CDR3: CASKKRGGNQPQHF; J: TRBJ1-5; V: TRBV19; size: .; D: .
DNA: TGTGCCAGCTCACCGGACTCGAGAAAAAACAGTGAGCAGTTCTTC; CDR3: CASSPDSRKNSEQFF; J: TRBJ2-1; V: TRBV18; size: .; D: .
DNA: TGCGCCAGCAGCCAAGAAAGAGGACCCCATAGGGGAGAGCAGTACTTC; CDR3: CASSQERGPHRGEQYF; J: TRBJ2-7; V: TRBV4-1; size: .; D: .
DNA: TGTGCCAGCAGTTTGAGTAGCGGGGCAAGGACCCCTGGGGCCAACGTGCTGACTTTC; CDR3: CASSLSSGARTPGANVLTF; J: TRBJ2-6; V: TRBV28; size: .; D: TRBD2
DNA: TGCGCCAGCAGCCAAACAGGGACAGCTGGAAACACCATATATTTT; CDR3: CASSQTGTAGNTIYF; J: TRBJ1-3; V: TRBV4-3; size: .; D: TRBD1
DNA: TGTGCCATCAGTAGCCAGGGATCAAACGAGCAGTACTTC; CDR3: CAISSQGSNEQYF; J: TRBJ2-7; V: TRBV10-3; size: .; D: .
DNA: TGTGCCAGCAGCTTGGGAGGACAGGGGGGCACCGGGGAGCTGTTTTTT; CDR3: CASSLGGQGGTGELFF; J: TRBJ2-2; V: TRBV5-6; size: few; D: TRBD1
DNA: TGTGCCAGCAGCTTAAGGGGCTCTGGGGCCAACGTCCTGACTTTC; CDR3: CASSLRGSGANVLTF; J: TRBJ2-6; V: TRBV7-9; size: .; D: .
DNA: TGTGCCAGCAGTTTCGGGGGAGTCTACACCTTC; CDR3: CASSFGGVYTF; J: TRBJ1-2; V: TRBV12-3/TRBV12-4; size: .; D: .
DNA: TGTGCCAGCAGTTTATCAGGACTAGCGGTAACGGATACGCAGTATTTT; CDR3: CASSLSGLAVTDTQYF; J: TRBJ2-3; V: TRBV28; size: .; D: TRBD2
DNA: TGTGCCAGCAGCGCGACGGGGAACGGAGATCAGCCCCAGCATTTT; CDR3: CASSATGNGDQPQHF; J: TRBJ1-5; V: TRBV5-8; size: .; D: .
DNA: TGTGCCAGCAGGAGCTATTACGCTGTCGGGGAGACCCAGTACTTC; CDR3: CASRSYYAVGETQYF; J: TRBJ2-5; V: TRBV27; size: .; D: .
DNA: TGTGCCAGTAGCCTGGGACAGGCCGCCACTGAAGCTTTCTTT; CDR3: CASSLGQAATEAFF; J: TRBJ1-1; V: TRBV19; size: .; D: TRBD1
DNA: TGTGCCAGCAGCAATCGACAGGGGAACACCGGGGAGCTGTTTTTT; CDR3: CASSNRQGNTGELFF; J: TRBJ2-2; V: TRBV7-9; size: .; D: TRBD1
DNA: TGTGCCAGCAGAGGGTACAGGGGGCGGACTAATGAAAAACTGTTTTTT; CDR3: CASRGYRGRTNEKLFF; J: TRBJ1-4; V: TRBV28; size: .; D: TRBD1
DNA: TGTGCCAGCAGCTGGGACATTGGACGTACCGATGGCTACACCTTC; CDR3: CASSWDIGRTDGYTF; J: TRBJ1-2; V: TRBV5-5; size: once; D: .
DNA: TGTGCCAGCAGCGTAGGCGGCAGTCTGGTCGGAGAGACCCAGTACTTC; CDR3: CASSVGGSLVGETQYF; J: TRBJ2-5; V: TRBV9; size: .; D: .
DNA: TGTGCCAGTAGATGGGGGGGTGGCGATGAGCAGTTCTTC; CDR3: CASRWGGGDEQFF; J: TRBJ2-1; V: TRBV19; size: .; D: TRBD2
DNA: TGTGCCAGCAGTCGAGGACTTGAGCAGTACTTC; CDR3: CASSRGLEQYF; J: TRBJ2-7; V: TRBV2; size: few; D: .
DNA: TGTGCCAGCAGCTCGACAGGGGCCTGGATCTACGAGCAGTACTTC; CDR3: CASSSTGAWIYEQYF; J: TRBJ2-7; V: TRBV7-9; size: .; D: TRBD1
DNA: TGTGCCAGCAGTACTCGGTTGGGGCCGGCCTTC; CDR3: CASSTRLGPAF; J: TRBJ1-2; V: TRBV12-3/TRBV12-4; size: .; D: .